This TCR beta chain was documented in a study of Graves' ophthalmopathy and Graves' hyperthyroidism. Worth noting for this clonotype: The conserved phenylalanine or tryptophan is not found at the CDR3 terminus, so this likely reflects a read error.

Trimming stripped 5 bases from V and 3 bases from J, with 10 bases between. Germline lookup yields CDR1 SGHVS and CDR2 FNYEAQ. The length of the CDR3 is 13 residues. The authors amplified TCR beta CDR3 regions, and they did so from RNA transcripts for repertoire sequencing. The library came from an HTBI-primed first-round RT-PCR and a second-round multiplex PCR. Each CDR3 protein is one row after TCRdb ran MiXCR on the multiplex PCR reads. The repertoire holds some 1.1 million distinct CDR3 sequences, with about 38% as singletons. Sequenced: peripheral blood or thyroid tissue (not recorded which). The chain has TRBV7-6 and TRBJ1-1; D unresolved. The TCR originated in an adult man with Graves' hyperthyroidism. CDR3 DNA sequence: TGTGCCAGCAGCCGTGAGGAGGACACTGAAGCTTTCCTT. It specifies CASSREEDTEAFL.